The following is a TCR beta chain sequence with its context. TCRdb's copy holds only in-frame clones and misses some; the assay was immunoSEQ multiplex PCR. The table records roughly 280,000 clones, less than 90% of them present only once. From germline, CDR1 is SGHVS and CDR2 FQNEAQ. Deletions cut 5 bases from V and 1 base from J, with 8 bases between. CDR3 length: 14 amino acids. This entry comes from a study of blood T cell repertoires in COVID-19. Study-wide context: Material from acute and convalescent COVID-19 was sourced from the United States, Italy and Spain.

Sequenced: peripheral blood. The receptor comes from a man in his fifties or sixties who had recovered from COVID-19. The chain joins TRBV7-8 to TRBJ1-4, with TRBD1 as a possible D gene (5 bases). CDR3 DNA: TGTGCCAGCAGCCGGGGGGGAACTAATGAAAAACTGTTTTTT. Protein: CASSRGGTNEKLFF.